This entry describes one T cell receptor (beta chain). The data stem from a study of blood T cell repertoires in COVID-19. About the study: The study drew acute and convalescent COVID-19 samples from the United States, Italy and Spain. PBMCs, B-cell-depleted T cells, or T cells were the source of the cDNA or gDNA that made up the material.

Authors' methods: Estimated nucleated cell counts came from reference gene primer amplification. Clones were sequenced by immunoSEQ multiplex PCR, and TCRdb holds only the in-frame ones, with some missing. From that table come the V and J calls and clone size; the DNA was used to work out D and trimming. The repertoire consists of around 250,000 clones, with 84% occurring once and the leading ten covering around 4%. This CDR3 has 15 amino acids. The V end was cut by 1 base, the J end by 7 bases, with 14 bases between. CDR1 MNHEY and CDR2 SMNVEV come from the germline V gene (reference sequence). Sequenced input: peripheral blood. This chain links TRBV27 with TRBJ1-5; TRBD1 is a possible D gene (6 bases). The sequence was collected from a man aged 50 to 59 with active or convalescent COVID-19. The CDR3 is CASSLWSTGGQPQHF. CDR3 coding DNA: TGTGCCAGCAGTTTATGGTCGACAGGTGGACAGCCCCAGCATTTT.